The 10 T cell receptor beta chains listed next were all sequenced from one sample in a study of T-cell memory formation after mild COVID-19. TCRdb re-derived calls from the 5' RACE reads in MiXCR, one entry per CDR3 protein. Seen here are over 500,000 distinct CDR3 sequences, around 16% observed once, and the top ten hold around 8.1%. The sample consisted of PBMCs or a T cell subset sorted from them (not recorded which). These receptors came from an adult woman who had mild COVID-19 (a few samples of this study predate the infection). Cell type and time point are not known.

This clonotype was observed a few times. The rearrangement joins TRBV20-1 to TRBJ1-1; a possible D gene is TRBD1 (6 bases). The V gene lost 1 base and the J gene lost 10 bases, with 22 bases spanning the gap. CDR1 and CDR2 from the germline V gene are DFQATT and SNEGSKA (reference sequence). There are 15 residues in the CDR3. CDR3 sequence reads: CSARGGRVNPRGAFF. The CDR3 region has the DNA TGCAGTGCTAGAGGAGGGAGGGTTAACCCCAGGGGAGCTTTCTTT.

The gene calls are TRBV7-6 and TRBJ2-2; no reliable D call. The V gene's germline CDR1 is SGHVS and CDR2 FNYEAQ. V lost 5 bases, J lost 8 bases, and 9 bases lay in between. CDR3 length equals 12 residues. Here the CDR3 reads CASSPGLGELFF. Here the CDR3 DNA reads TGTGCCAGCAGCCCCGGCCTAGGGGAGCTGTTTTTT. Complete variable domain (other parts from reference TRBV7-6 and TRBJ2-2): GAGVSQSPRYKVTKRGQDVALRCDPISGHVSLYWYRQALGQGPEFLTYFNYEAQQDKSGLPNDRFSAERPEGSISTLTIQRTEQRDSAMYRCASSPGLGELFFGEGSRLTVL.

The chain links TRBV18 to TRBJ1-5; D not certain. Germline CDR1 and CDR2: KGHSH and LQKENI. The CDR3 extends over 13 amino acids. Trimming cost V 3 bases and J 4 bases, with 7 bases left between them. The CDR3 DNA is TGTGCCAGCTCACCGCTTCAAAATCAGCCCCAGCATTTT. Its translation: CASSPLQNQPQHF.

This rearrangement joins TRBV24-1 to TRBJ2-1; possible D gene TRBD2, 6 bases. CDR1 and CDR2 (germline): KGHDR, SFDVKD. Trimming pared 3 bases from V and 7 bases from J, leaving 12 bases between. The CDR3 spans 14 residues. The DNA for the CDR3 is TGTGCCACCAGTGATAATAGCGGACGAAATGAGCAGTTCTTC. The encoded protein is CATSDNSGRNEQFF.

The chain uses TRBV11-2 and TRBJ2-7; D not resolved. The germline V gene encodes CDR1 SGHAT and CDR2 FQNNGV. This CDR3 is built from 14 residues. V lost 3 bases to trimming and J lost 7 bases, with 16 bases between them. CDR3 residues: CASSFPITVGEQYF. DNA for the CDR3: TGTGCCAGCAGCTTTCCCATCACAGTGGGTGAGCAGTACTTC.

This clonotype showed up many times. The chain links TRBV7-9 to TRBJ1-1, with no clear D. The CDR3 covers 13 residues. Trimming took 6 bases from V and 1 from J, leaving 9 bases between them. CDR1 and CDR2 from the germline V gene are SEHNR and FQNEAQ (reference sequence). The CDR3 protein is CASSIIGNTEAFF. DNA of the CDR3: TGTGCCAGCAGTATTATAGGGAACACTGAAGCTTTCTTT. The full variable domain, in which reference TRBV7-9 and TRBJ1-1 provide the parts outside the CDR3, is DTGVSQNPRHKITKRGQNVTFRCDPISEHNRLYWYRQTLGQGPEFLTYFQNEAQLEKSRLLSDRFSAERPKGSFSTLEIQRTEQGDSAMYLCASSIIGNTEAFFGQGTRLTVV.

This clonotype occurred a few times. The chain couples TRBV5-4 to TRBJ2-7; possibly TRBD1 for D (6 bases). The CDR3 extends over 14 amino acids. Deletions cut 5 bases from V and 0 bases from J, with 12 bases between. The germline V gene encodes CDR1 SGHNT and CDR2 YYREEE (reference sequence). DNA for the CDR3: TGTGCCAGCAGACCCGACAGGAGCTCCTACGAGCAGTACTTC. Translated: CASRPDRSSYEQYF.

This clonotype was seen more than once but under ten times. V gene TRBV5-1 combines with J gene TRBJ2-4; 7 bases fit TRBD1. Unmatched junction bases numbered 11, after V lost 3 bases and J lost 11 bases. The germline gives CDR1 SGHRS, CDR2 YFSETQ. The CDR3 loop spans 14 amino acids. This CDR3 is CASSSETGSYFQYF. CDR3 DNA sequence: TGCGCCAGCAGCTCGGAGACAGGGAGTTATTTTCAGTACTTC.

The genes are TRBV6-2 or TRBV6-3 and TRBJ2-7; TRBD1 aligns across 10 bases. The ends lost 7 bases at V and 2 bases at J; junction bases unmatched: 5. The CDR3 extends over 14 amino acids. Germline CDR1 reads MNHEY; CDR2 reads SVGEGT. CDR3 region: CASTFGTGAYEQYF. The CDR3 DNA reads as TGTGCCAGCACTTTCGGGACAGGGGCCTACGAGCAGTACTTC.

This rearrangement joins TRBV5-1 to TRBJ2-1; possibly TRBD1 or TRBD2 for D (5 bases each). The V gene's germline CDR1 is SGHRS and CDR2 YFSETQ. The CDR3 runs to 11 residues. V shed 4 bases and J shed 10 bases, with 9 bases lying between them. CDR3 region: CASSNWGEQFF. CDR3 coding DNA: TGCGCCAGCAGCAATTGGGGGGAGCAGTTCTTC.